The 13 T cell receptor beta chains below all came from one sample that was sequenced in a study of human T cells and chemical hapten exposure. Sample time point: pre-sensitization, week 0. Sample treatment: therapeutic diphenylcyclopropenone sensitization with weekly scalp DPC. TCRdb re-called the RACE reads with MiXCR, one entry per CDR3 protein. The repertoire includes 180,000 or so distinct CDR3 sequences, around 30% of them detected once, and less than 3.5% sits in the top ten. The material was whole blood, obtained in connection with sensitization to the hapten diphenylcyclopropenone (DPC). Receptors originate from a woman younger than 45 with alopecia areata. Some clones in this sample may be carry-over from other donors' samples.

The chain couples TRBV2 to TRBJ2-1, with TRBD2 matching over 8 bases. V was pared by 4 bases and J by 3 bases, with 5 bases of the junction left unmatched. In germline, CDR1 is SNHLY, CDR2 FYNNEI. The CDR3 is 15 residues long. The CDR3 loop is CASSVGSGGYNEQFF. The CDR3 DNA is TGTGCCAGCAGTGTCGGAAGCGGGGGCTACAATGAGCAGTTCTTC.

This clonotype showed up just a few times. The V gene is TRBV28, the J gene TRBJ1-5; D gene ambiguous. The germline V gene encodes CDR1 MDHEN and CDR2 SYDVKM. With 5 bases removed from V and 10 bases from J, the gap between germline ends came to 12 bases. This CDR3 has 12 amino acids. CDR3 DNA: TGTGCCAGCAGTACGTTGTCCCAACCCCAGCATTTT. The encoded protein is CASSTLSQPQHF.

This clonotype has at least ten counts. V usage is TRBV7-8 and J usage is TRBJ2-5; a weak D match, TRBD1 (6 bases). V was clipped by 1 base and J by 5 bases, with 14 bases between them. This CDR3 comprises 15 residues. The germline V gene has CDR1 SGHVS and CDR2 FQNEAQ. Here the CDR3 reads CASSLGQGLGETQYF. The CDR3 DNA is TGTGCCAGCAGCTTAGGGCAGGGGTTGGGGGAGACCCAGTACTTC.

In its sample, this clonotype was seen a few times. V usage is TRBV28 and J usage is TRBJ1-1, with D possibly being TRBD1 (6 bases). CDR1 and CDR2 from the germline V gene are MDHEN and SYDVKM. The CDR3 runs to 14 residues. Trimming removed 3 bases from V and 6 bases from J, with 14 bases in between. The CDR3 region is CASSFHRVVAEAFF. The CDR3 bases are TGTGCCAGCAGTTTCCACAGGGTTGTGGCTGAAGCTTTCTTT.

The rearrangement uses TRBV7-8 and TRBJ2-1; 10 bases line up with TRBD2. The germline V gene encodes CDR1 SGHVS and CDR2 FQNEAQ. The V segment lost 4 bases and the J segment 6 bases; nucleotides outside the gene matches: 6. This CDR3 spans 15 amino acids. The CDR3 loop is CASSSLAGEANEQFF. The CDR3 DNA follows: TGTGCCAGCAGCTCTCTAGCGGGAGAGGCCAATGAGCAGTTCTTC.

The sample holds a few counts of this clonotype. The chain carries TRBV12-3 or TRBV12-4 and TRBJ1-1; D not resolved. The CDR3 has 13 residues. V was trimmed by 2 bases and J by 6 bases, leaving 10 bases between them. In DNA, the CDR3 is TGTGCCAGCAGTTTATGGGGTACTCCTGAAGCTTTCTTT. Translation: CASSLWGTPEAFF.

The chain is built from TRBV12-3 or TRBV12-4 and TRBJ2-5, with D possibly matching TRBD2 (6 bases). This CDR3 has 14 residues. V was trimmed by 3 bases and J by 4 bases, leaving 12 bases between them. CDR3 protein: CASSLGLAPETQYF. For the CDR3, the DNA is TGTGCCAGCAGTTTGGGGCTAGCGCCAGAGACCCAGTACTTC.

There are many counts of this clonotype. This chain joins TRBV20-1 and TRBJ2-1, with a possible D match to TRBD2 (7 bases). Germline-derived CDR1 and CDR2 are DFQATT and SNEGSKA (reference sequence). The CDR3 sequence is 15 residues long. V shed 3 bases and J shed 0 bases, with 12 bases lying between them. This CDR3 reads CSARGGPSSYNEQFF. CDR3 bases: TGCAGTGCTAGGGGGGGGCCTAGCTCCTACAATGAGCAGTTCTTC.

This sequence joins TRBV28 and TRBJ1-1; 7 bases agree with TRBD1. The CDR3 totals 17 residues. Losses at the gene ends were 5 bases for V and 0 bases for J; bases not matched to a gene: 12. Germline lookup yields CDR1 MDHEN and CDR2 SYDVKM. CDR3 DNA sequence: TGTGCCAGCAGTCCCCCGACAGGGACCTTATTGAACACTGAAGCTTTCTTT. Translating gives CASSPPTGTLLNTEAFF.

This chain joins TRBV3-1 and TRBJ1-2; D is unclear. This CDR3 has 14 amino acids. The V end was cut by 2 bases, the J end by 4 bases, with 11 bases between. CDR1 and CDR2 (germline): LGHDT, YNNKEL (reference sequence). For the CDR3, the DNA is TGTGCCAGCAGCCAAACAACAGAGGGCTATGGCTACACCTTC. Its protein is CASSQTTEGYGYTF.

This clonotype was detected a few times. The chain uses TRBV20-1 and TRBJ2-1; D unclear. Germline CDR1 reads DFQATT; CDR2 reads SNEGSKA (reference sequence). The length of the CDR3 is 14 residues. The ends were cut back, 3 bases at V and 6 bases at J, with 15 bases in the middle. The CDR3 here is CSASSHYPANEQFF. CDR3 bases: TGCAGTGCTAGCTCGCACTACCCTGCCAATGAGCAGTTCTTC.

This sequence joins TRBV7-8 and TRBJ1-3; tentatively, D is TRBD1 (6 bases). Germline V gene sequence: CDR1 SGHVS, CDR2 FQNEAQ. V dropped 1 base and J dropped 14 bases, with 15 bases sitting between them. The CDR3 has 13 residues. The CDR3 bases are TGTGCCAGCAGCTTAGGGAGGACAGCGGCTGTATATTTT. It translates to CASSLGRTAAVYF.

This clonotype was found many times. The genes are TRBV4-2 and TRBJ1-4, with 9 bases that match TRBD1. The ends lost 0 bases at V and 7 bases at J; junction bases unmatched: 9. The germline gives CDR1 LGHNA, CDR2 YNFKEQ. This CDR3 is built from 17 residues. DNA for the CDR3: TGTGCCAGCAGCCAAGACTCCATTGGGACAGGGAGTGAAAAACTGTTTTTT. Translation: CASSQDSIGTGSEKLFF.